The 22 T cell receptor beta chains below all came from one sample that was sequenced in a study of shared T cell receptors in the human thymus. Assay: immunoSEQ multiplex PCR; the TCRdb copy retains only in-frame clones and omits some. The sample contains approximately 660,000 clones, around 87% of which appear only once. The data also belong to a second study, concerning human thymus T cells.

The sequenced sample consisted of thymocytes. These receptors all come from a boy younger than two with a congenital heart defect.

The V and J genes are TRBV7-2 and TRBJ2-5, with D possibly TRBD2 on 7 matching bases. V was cut by 7 bases and J by 5 bases, with 17 bases left in between. In germline, CDR1 is SGHTA, CDR2 FQGNSA. This CDR3 comprises 14 residues. CDR3 amino acids: CASTADRRGETQYF. The CDR3 region has the DNA TGTGCCAGCACCGCCGACAGGCGGGGGGAGACCCAGTACTTC.

J is TRBJ2-7 and V is TRBV11-2, with D tentatively TRBD2 (6 bases). Germline CDR1 SGHAT, CDR2 FQNNGV. Deletions cut 6 bases from V and 0 bases from J, with 9 bases between. The CDR3 covers 13 residues. CDR3 region: CASRATSSYEQYF. As DNA, the CDR3 is TGTGCCAGCAGGGCGACTAGCTCCTACGAGCAGTACTTC.

This clone has just one count. The J gene is TRBJ2-7, the V gene TRBV14; D call uncertain. Trimming stripped 4 bases from V and 2 bases from J, with 18 bases between. Germline CDR1 and CDR2: SGHDN and FVKESK. This CDR3 spans 16 amino acids. CDR3 in DNA: TGTGCCAGCAGCCGATCCCGTGACAAAGAACCCTACGAGCAGTACTTC. As protein: CASSRSRDKEPYEQYF.

The chain combines TRBV27 with TRBJ2-4, with a weak D call TRBD2 (6 bases). Trimming cost V 6 bases and J 2 bases, with 8 bases left between them. This CDR3 has 13 residues. Germline V gives CDR1 MNHEY, CDR2 SMNVEV (reference sequence). Written as DNA, the CDR3 is TGTGCCAGCAGCAGCGGGCCCAAAAACATTCAGTACTTC. Protein product: CASSSGPKNIQYF.

A few counts support this clone. The chain couples TRBV4-3 to TRBJ1-4; D gene unclear. V lost 3 bases and J lost 0, with 11 bases in between. Germline-derived CDR1 and CDR2 are LGHNA and YSLEER. The CDR3 is 16 residues long. CDR3 nucleotides: TGCGCCAGCAGCCACCCGGGGTTTTCAACTAATGAAAAACTGTTTTTT. Translated: CASSHPGFSTNEKLFF.

The gene calls are TRBV14 and TRBJ2-7; TRBD2 agrees at 14 bases. The germline V gene has CDR1 SGHDN and CDR2 FVKESK. The J segment lost 7 bases and the V segment lost 0 bases, leaving 14 bases of the junction unmatched. This CDR3 has 19 residues. The CDR3 sequence: CASSQDGPKTSGRAQEQYF. In DNA form, the CDR3 reads TGTGCCAGCAGCCAAGATGGCCCTAAGACTAGCGGGAGGGCCCAGGAGCAGTACTTC.

The chain uses TRBV27 and TRBJ1-2, with a weak D call TRBD1 (6 bases). The CDR3 is 15 amino acids. Trimming removed 5 bases from V and 3 bases from J, with 16 bases in between. Looked up from germline, CDR1 is MNHEY and CDR2 is SMNVEV (reference sequence). The CDR3 loop is CASSLVTGMDYGYTF. The CDR3 region has the DNA TGTGCCAGCAGTCTGGTAACAGGGATGGACTATGGCTACACCTTC.

V is TRBV15 and J is TRBJ2-1, with TRBD1 matching over 10 bases. CDR3 size: 18 residues. Germline CDR1 is LNHNV and CDR2 is YYDKDF (reference sequence). Trimming at V came to 3 bases and at J to 3 bases, leaving 11 bases not matched to a gene. The CDR3 protein is CATSRKRRGQGIYNEQFF. CDR3 bases: TGTGCCACCAGCAGGAAGCGACGGGGACAGGGGATCTACAATGAGCAGTTCTTC.

This chain connects TRBV15 to TRBJ2-1; no definite D call. The CDR3 is made up of 17 amino acids. Germline CDR1 and CDR2: LNHNV and YYDKDF (reference sequence). V was shortened by 0 bases and J by 4 bases, with 16 bases between the two germline ends. The CDR3 protein is CATSREPVRGRYNEQFF. DNA of the CDR3: TGTGCCACCAGCAGAGAACCTGTGAGAGGTCGGTACAATGAGCAGTTCTTC.

The V call is TRBV7-2, the J call TRBJ2-7; TRBD1 matches at 9 bases. The V gene's germline CDR1 is SGHTA and CDR2 FQGNSA. The V segment lost 5 bases and the J segment 7 bases; nucleotides outside the gene matches: 18. CDR3 size: 17 residues. This CDR3 reads CASSLRDRENPTGEQYF. Here the CDR3 DNA reads TGTGCCAGCAGCCTCCGGGACAGGGAGAATCCTACGGGGGAGCAGTACTTC.

The CDR3 reads CASSRQGGDTGELFF. The CDR3 DNA is TGTGCCAGCAGCCGACAGGGTGGTGACACCGGGGAGCTGTTTTTT. This rearrangement joins TRBV4-2 to TRBJ2-2, with TRBD1 identical over 7 bases. Losses at the gene ends were 4 bases for V and 3 bases for J; bases not matched to a gene: 5. This CDR3 is built from 15 residues. Germline CDR1 reads LGHNA; CDR2 reads YNFKEQ.

V and J are TRBV10-3 and TRBJ2-3; D might be TRBD2 (5 bases). Germline CDR1 reads ENHRY; CDR2 reads SYGVKD. The CDR3 runs to 15 residues. Trimming pared 0 bases from V and 6 bases from J, leaving 13 bases between. In DNA form, the CDR3 reads TGTGCCATCAGTGAGTCTGGGATCGGAGGTGATACGCAGTATTTT. Protein: CAISESGIGGDTQYF.

The rearrangement uses TRBV15 and TRBJ2-1, with 8 bases aligning to TRBD2. Unmatched junction bases numbered 6, after V lost 5 bases and J lost 0 bases. CDR1 and CDR2 (germline): LNHNV, YYDKDF (reference sequence). CDR3 size: 16 residues. This CDR3 is CATSAIAGPSYNEQFF. DNA for the CDR3: TGTGCCACCAGCGCCATAGCGGGACCCTCCTACAATGAGCAGTTCTTC.

The chain employs TRBV27 and TRBJ1-2; the D gene is possibly TRBD1 (6 bases). Per the germline V gene, CDR1 is MNHEY and CDR2 is SMNVEV (reference sequence). The length of the CDR3 is 14 residues. V was pared by 6 bases and J by 4 bases, with 15 bases between. CDR3: CASSTLEGVYGYTF. CDR3 nucleotide sequence: TGTGCCAGCAGCACTTTAGAGGGGGTCTATGGCTACACCTTC.

Only one count was recorded for this clone. The rearrangement joins TRBV4-1 to TRBJ1-1; 9 bases fit TRBD1. The CDR3 runs to 17 residues. After removal of 4 bases from V and 0 bases from J, the junction contained 9 bases not matched to a gene. Germline loops: CDR1 MGHRA, CDR2 YSYEKL. CDR3 sequence reads: CASSLRRDREVNTEAFF. The DNA of the CDR3 is TGCGCCAGCAGCCTGCGCCGGGACAGGGAGGTGAACACTGAAGCTTTCTTT.

This clone appeared a few times. This chain links TRBV11-2 with TRBJ2-7, with 9 bases matching TRBD2. Trimming cost V 0 bases and J 4 bases; bases outside gene matches: 10. The CDR3 loop spans 17 amino acids. Germline lookup yields CDR1 SGHAT and CDR2 FQNNGV. CDR3 residues: CASSLDLAGGPGYEQYF. DNA of the CDR3: TGTGCCAGCAGCTTAGATCTTGCGGGAGGGCCGGGATACGAGCAGTACTTC.

The chain employs TRBV6-1 and TRBJ2-2; TRBD2 matches 14 bases. CDR1 and CDR2 from the germline V gene are MNHNS and SASEGT. Germline trimming cut 8 bases from V and 4 bases from J; bases unmatched to any gene: 9. The CDR3 contains 17 residues. In nucleotides, the CDR3 is TGTGCCAGCGGTGGGACTAGCGGGAGAGAGGCCACCGGGGAGCTGTTTTTT. Its translation is CASGGTSGREATGELFF.

This clone was seen just once. CDR3 in amino acids: CAISEGEGTGPYEQYF. The CDR3 coding sequence is TGTGCCATCAGTGAGGGGGAGGGGACAGGCCCCTACGAGCAGTACTTC. The chain employs TRBV10-3 and TRBJ2-7; possibly TRBD1 for D (8 bases). Germline V gene lookup returns CDR1 ENHRY and CDR2 SYGVKD. V lost 2 bases and J 2 bases, leaving 16 bases between the germline ends. CDR3 length: 16 amino acids.

The rearrangement uses TRBV4-1 and TRBJ1-5; TRBD1 matches at 7 bases. V gave up 4 bases and J gave up 4 bases; unmatched junction bases: 7. The V gene's germline CDR1 is MGHRA and CDR2 YSYEKL. The CDR3 runs 15 residues. This CDR3 is CASSPRDSRNQPQHF. The CDR3 coding sequence is TGCGCCAGCAGCCCCCGGGACAGTCGAAATCAGCCCCAGCATTTT.

The chain links TRBV28 to TRBJ1-1; perhaps TRBD1 as D (6 bases). The germline V gene encodes CDR1 MDHEN and CDR2 SYDVKM. With 4 bases removed from V and 0 bases from J, the gap between germline ends came to 18 bases. The CDR3 sequence is 17 residues long. The CDR3 here is CASSSTQIRTVNTEAFF. CDR3 sequence (DNA): TGTGCCAGCAGTTCTACCCAAATCCGGACAGTGAACACTGAAGCTTTCTTT.

This clone was detected only once. This chain connects TRBV19 to TRBJ2-3; D not resolved. The CDR3 is 12 amino acids. Trimming took off 6 bases at V and 6 bases at J, with 10 bases between the two ends. The germline gives CDR1 LNHDA, CDR2 SQIVND (reference sequence). The CDR3 sequence: CASSKLGDTQYF. CDR3 coding DNA: TGTGCCAGTAGCAAACTCGGGGATACGCAGTATTTT. Full variable domain (remainder filled in from reference TRBV19 and TRBJ2-3): DGGITQSPKYLFRKEGQNVTLSCEQNLNHDAMYWYRQDPGQGLRLIYYSQIVNDFQKGDIAEGYSVSREKKESFPLTVTSAQKNPTAFYLCASSKLGDTQYFGPGTRLTVL.

This sequence joins TRBV4-3 and TRBJ2-1, with D possibly matching TRBD2 (5 bases). The V end lost 4 bases, the J end lost 9 bases, and 7 bases lay between the germline ends. Germline V gene lookup returns CDR1 LGHNA and CDR2 YSLEER. The CDR3 length is 11 residues. The CDR3 DNA reads TGCGCCAGCAGCCGGGCGGGTGAGCAGTTCTTC. It translates to CASSRAGEQFF.